The 5 T cell receptor beta chains in this list originate from one sample, sequenced in a study of CXCR3-negative and CXCR3-positive naive CD8 T cells. Antigens for these TCRs are unknown. Study-wide results and limits: Hydrophobicity of TRB CDR3s was greater in CXCR3-positive naive cells than in CXCR3-negative naive cells.

It was by 5' RACE with UMI labels that the TRB cDNA libraries were prepared. No DNA is given; TCRdb re-called the 5' RACE reads and lists each CDR3 protein once. The listing records more than 100,000 distinct CDR3 sequences. Sample: naive CXCR3+ CD8+ T cells from blood. Subset in this sample: CD45RO-CCR7+CD27+CD95- naive CD8+ T cells expressing CXCR3 (TNR3+). Every receptor here comes from a human donor in good health. Some clones in this sample may be carry-over from other donors' samples.

The chain uses TRBV15 and TRBJ2-1; TCRdb selects TRBD1, and the lack of DNA leaves this call unchecked. Germline CDR1 reads LNHNV; CDR2 reads YYDKDF (reference sequence). This CDR3 has 14 amino acids. This CDR3 is CATSRWGGIDEQFF.

The chain combines TRBV29-1 with TRBJ2-1. The germline V gene encodes CDR1 SQVTM and CDR2 ANQGSEA. There are 16 residues in the CDR3. CDR3 in amino acids: CSVELVRGNKPNEQFF.

The V call is TRBV10-3, the J call TRBJ2-3; the TCRdb call, TRBD2, lacks DNA for checking. Germline CDR1 and CDR2: ENHRY and SYGVKD. The CDR3 is made up of 17 amino acids. This chain's CDR3 is CAIMPSRGAGVTDTQYF.

The V gene is TRBV10-2, the J gene TRBJ2-7; with no DNA, the TCRdb D assignment of TRBD1 cannot be verified. CDR3 length equals 14 residues. The germline gives CDR1 WSHSY, CDR2 SAAADI. The CDR3 reads CASKLAGTIYEQYF.

The chain uses TRBV28 and TRBJ1-5; TCRdb indicates TRBD1, and absent DNA this call remains unverified. Germline V CDR1 and CDR2: MDHEN, SYDVKM. The CDR3 runs 14 residues. The CDR3 sequence: CAVQGRGSNQPQHF.